The 17 T cell receptor beta chains in this list originate from one sample, sequenced in a study of blood T cell repertoires in COVID-19. TCRdb's copy holds only in-frame clones and misses some; the assay was immunoSEQ multiplex PCR. Here the sample spans 60,000 to 75,000 clones, approximately 79% being singletons. Sequencing used peripheral blood. These receptors came from a woman between 65 and 79 years old with acute or convalescent COVID-19.

J is TRBJ2-6 and V is TRBV9; 8 bases are shared with TRBD1. CDR1 SGDLS and CDR2 YYNGEE come from the germline V gene. Germline trimming cut 2 bases from V and 3 bases from J; bases unmatched to any gene: 16. This CDR3 comprises 20 residues. CDR3 region: CASSVLPVGQGQFGANVLTF. In DNA, the CDR3 is TGTGCCAGCAGCGTTCTCCCCGTTGGACAGGGACAGTTTGGGGCCAACGTCCTGACTTTC.

The CDR3 DNA sequence: TGCGCCAGCAGTTTAACAGAAAGTATGAACACTGAAGCTTTCTTT. This codes for CASSLTESMNTEAFF. This chain joins TRBV10-2 and TRBJ1-1; D unresolved. CDR3 length equals 15 residues. Trimming took off 5 bases at V and 0 bases at J, with 13 bases between the two ends. Germline V gene lookup returns CDR1 WSHSY and CDR2 SAAADI.

This chain uses TRBV9 with TRBJ1-1; a possible D gene is TRBD1 (5 bases). V dropped 0 bases and J dropped 4 bases, with 13 bases sitting between them. Germline V lookup: CDR1 SGDLS, CDR2 YYNGEE. The CDR3 extends over 15 amino acids. The CDR3 protein is CASSVGSGYGTEAFF. CDR3 bases: TGTGCCAGCAGCGTAGGGTCAGGGTATGGCACTGAAGCTTTCTTT.

The chain has TRBV2 and TRBJ2-1, with 12 bases fitting TRBD2. V shed 2 bases, J shed 7 bases, and the junction held 9 bases outside the gene matches. The CDR3 consists of 17 residues. CDR1 is SNHLY and CDR2 is FYNNEI in the germline V gene. The CDR3 sequence: CASSEFPSGGVGNEQFF. CDR3 sequence (DNA): TGTGCCAGCAGTGAATTCCCTAGCGGGGGGGTCGGGAATGAGCAGTTCTTC.

This clone was observed a single time. V and J are TRBV28 and TRBJ2-7, with 8 bases lining up with TRBD1. Trimming removed 7 bases from V and 6 bases from J; junction bases left unmatched: 8. Per germline, CDR1 MDHEN and CDR2 SYDVKM. The CDR3 sequence is 13 residues long. The CDR3 here is CASNQGARVEQYF. CDR3 in DNA: TGTGCCAGCAACCAGGGGGCGCGGGTCGAGCAGTACTTC. The whole variable domain, remainder taken from reference TRBV28 and TRBJ2-7, is DVKVTQSSRYLVKRTGEKVFLECVQDMDHENMFWYRQDPGLGLRLIYFSYDVKMKEKGDIPEGYSVSREKKERFSLILESASTNQTSMYLCASNQGARVEQYFGPGTRLTVT.

The rearrangement uses TRBV20-1 and TRBJ2-3, with a tentative D call TRBD1 (5 bases). CDR3 size: 11 residues. From germline, CDR1 is DFQATT and CDR2 SNEGSKA (reference sequence). V gave up 7 bases and J gave up 6 bases, with 11 bases separating them. The CDR3 DNA sequence: TGCAGTGGCAGGGTTCTGGATACGCAGTATTTT. This translates into CSGRVLDTQYF.

This clone was detected only a few times. The V call is TRBV7-9, the J call TRBJ1-2, with TRBD1 matching 8 bases. This CDR3 has 14 amino acids. V was clipped by 6 bases and J by 8 bases; unmatched bases: 11. Germline-derived CDR1 and CDR2 are SEHNR and FQNEAQ (reference sequence). This CDR3 is CASRERTGTMGYTF. The CDR3 DNA sequence: TGTGCCAGCAGAGAGCGGACAGGGACTATGGGCTACACCTTC.

The rearrangement joins TRBV2 to TRBJ1-3; D is uncertain. Trimming removed 6 bases from V and 0 bases from J, with 15 bases in between. In germline, CDR1 is SNHLY, CDR2 FYNNEI. CDR3 length equals 16 residues. DNA for the CDR3: TGTGCCAGCAGGAGGGAAACGGGCGCCTCTGGAAACACCATATATTTT. Protein product: CASRRETGASGNTIYF.

This sequence joins TRBV5-1 and TRBJ1-1; D is perhaps TRBD1 (5 bases). V lost 7 bases, J lost 1 base, and 11 bases lay in between. Germline V gene sequence: CDR1 SGHRS, CDR2 YFSETQ. This CDR3 spans 13 amino acids. The CDR3 DNA is TGCGCCAGCGGGCCGCAGGGGAACACTGAAGCTTTCTTT. Its translation is CASGPQGNTEAFF.

This chain uses TRBV7-8 with TRBJ2-7, with D possibly TRBD2 on 7 matching bases. CDR3 length: 16 amino acids. The germline gives CDR1 SGHVS, CDR2 FQNEAQ. V lost 4 bases and J 0 bases, leaving 16 bases between the germline ends. CDR3 bases: TGTGCCAGCAGCTCCATGGCGGGGGCGATCTCCTACGAGCAGTACTTC. This sequence encodes CASSSMAGAISYEQYF.

This clone was seen a few times. The chain links TRBV7-8 to TRBJ1-1; D may be TRBD1 (6 bases). Between the trimmed V and J ends, which lost 5 bases and 1 base, there was a span of 8 bases. Germline lookup yields CDR1 SGHVS and CDR2 FQNEAQ. There are 13 residues in the CDR3. For the CDR3, the DNA is TGTGCCAGCAGCCCGGGACAGAACACTGAAGCTTTCTTT. It encodes CASSPGQNTEAFF.

The chain combines TRBV4-2 with TRBJ2-1; 16 positions agree with TRBD2. CDR1 LGHNA and CDR2 YNFKEQ come from the germline V gene. This CDR3 is built from 17 residues. V dropped 4 bases and J dropped 8; count of bases not matched to a gene: 8. The DNA of the CDR3 is TGTGCCAGCAGCCTGGGACTAGCGGGGGGGCGGTTCCATGAGCAGTTCTTC. Its translation is CASSLGLAGGRFHEQFF.

The chain carries TRBV4-2 and TRBJ2-1; D is possibly TRBD2 (6 bases). CDR1 LGHNA and CDR2 YNFKEQ come from the germline V gene. The CDR3 spans 15 residues. V dropped 6 bases and J dropped 3 bases, with 15 bases sitting between them. CDR3 sequence reads: CASSPGTGLYNEQFF. DNA for the CDR3: TGTGCCAGCAGTCCCGGGACGGGACTCTACAATGAGCAGTTCTTC.

The chain uses TRBV3-1 (or the pseudogene TRBV3-2) and TRBJ2-5; D gene uncertain. Germline V gene sequence: CDR1 LGHDT, CDR2 YNNKEL (reference sequence). The CDR3 totals 15 residues. Trimming removed 1 base at V and 2 bases at J, with 11 bases between. CDR3 region: CASSQAPYRQETQYF. In DNA, the CDR3 is TGTGCCAGCAGCCAAGCACCTTACAGACAAGAGACCCAGTACTTC.

V is TRBV3-1 (or the pseudogene TRBV3-2) and J is TRBJ1-2, with D possibly TRBD1 on 5 matching bases. Germline lookup yields CDR1 LGHDT and CDR2 YNNKEL (reference sequence). This CDR3 is 11 amino acids long. Trimming left V 8 bases short and J 7 bases short, with 11 bases between. CDR3 protein: CASGGASGYTF. Here the CDR3 DNA reads TGTGCCAGCGGAGGGGCTAGTGGCTACACCTTC.

This clone was recorded once. The genes are TRBV18 and TRBJ1-2; 9 nucleotides match TRBD1. The CDR3 runs 14 residues. After removal of 3 bases from V and 4 bases from J, the junction contained 3 bases not matched to a gene. From germline, CDR1 is KGHSH and CDR2 LQKENI. The CDR3 here is CASSPGQGSYGYTF. The CDR3 DNA sequence: TGTGCCAGCTCACCGGGACAGGGTAGCTATGGCTACACCTTC.

This chain joins TRBV7-9 and TRBJ1-2; 7 bases match TRBD1. The V gene's germline CDR1 is SEHNR and CDR2 FQNEAQ (reference sequence). This CDR3 comprises 14 residues. V was pared by 0 bases and J by 7 bases, with 5 bases of the junction left unmatched. CDR3 loop: CASSLAVDRVGYTF. The CDR3 DNA follows: TGTGCCAGCAGCTTAGCGGTAGACAGGGTTGGCTACACCTTC.